A selection of T cell receptor beta chains follows, all from one sample in a study of neoadjuvant nivolumab and ipilimumab in lung cancer. TCRdb keeps only in-frame clones here, not all; method: immunoSEQ multiplex PCR. There are around 19,000 clones in the sample; over 80% occur only once, and less than 2.5% lies in the top ten. The sequencing here drew on peripheral blood, taken before neoadjuvant nivolumab, alone or with ipilimumab. Every receptor here comes from an adult with non-small cell lung cancer. The CDR3 runs from the conserved cysteine through the conserved F or W. Each record gives: J gene, clone size, V gene, D gene, CDR3 length, CDR3 DNA, CDR3 protein. A D gene is named only where the DNA matches it firmly. Not all rows give a size; the values are once, few, many and, for expanded clones, a class.

TRBJ2-3 | - | TRBV9 | - | 15 | TGTGCCAGCAGCATTGGAGACCTTGGCACAGATACGCAGTATTTT | CASSIGDLGTDTQYF
TRBJ2-7 | - | TRBV7-9 | TRBD2 | 15 | TGTGCCAGCAGCTTACTGGCGGGAGGTTCTTACGAGCAGTACTTC | CASSLLAGGSYEQYF
TRBJ2-5 | - | TRBV7-9 | - | 12 | TGTGCCAGCAGCCCCTCGTTCGAGACCCAGTACTTC | CASSPSFETQYF
TRBJ2-5 | - | TRBV5-6 | TRBD1 | 13 | TGTGCCAGCAGCTCGACAGGGCCGGAGACCCAGTACTTC | CASSSTGPETQYF
TRBJ2-1 | - | TRBV7-3 | TRBD2 | 16 | TGTGCCAGCAGCCCCATACTAGCGGGGGGGGCTAGCGAGCAGTTCTTC | CASSPILAGGASEQFF
TRBJ2-2 | - | TRBV11-2 | - | 16 | TGTGCCAGCAGCTTAGTTATGCAGGGGAGGAGCGGGGAGCTGTTTTTT | CASSLVMQGRSGELFF
TRBJ2-7 | - | TRBV5-6 | TRBD1 | 15 | TGTGCCAGCAGCTTAACGGGACAGGGGGCCCACGAGCAGTACTTC | CASSLTGQGAHEQYF
TRBJ2-3 | - | TRBV7-2 | - | 15 | TGTGCCAGCAGCTTAGGCGGAATAAGCACAGATACGCAGTATTTT | CASSLGGISTDTQYF
TRBJ1-1 | - | TRBV28 | - | 14 | TGTGCCAGCAGTTCGGGACGGATAAACACTGAAGCTTTCTTT | CASSSGRINTEAFF
TRBJ2-5 | once | TRBV30 | - | 13 | TGTGCCTTATCGCCGGCCAGCCAAGAGACCCAGTACTTC | CALSPASQETQYF
TRBJ2-5 | - | TRBV5-4 | - | 14 | TGTGCCAGCAGCCCGGGCCTTAACCAAGAGACCCAGTACTTC | CASSPGLNQETQYF
TRBJ2-7 | - | TRBV30 | - | 12 | TGTGCCTGGGGGCGGAGCTCCTACGAGCAGTACTTC | CAWGRSSYEQYF
TRBJ1-1 | - | TRBV28 | - | 11 | TGTGCCAGCAGTTTGGGCACTGAAGCTTTCTTT | CASSLGTEAFF
TRBJ2-1 | - | TRBV30 | - | 11 | TGTGCCTGGATGCTAGGGGCTGAGCAGTTCTTC | CAWMLGAEQFF
TRBJ1-1 | - | TRBV5-1 | TRBD1 | 13 | TGCGCCAGCAGCTCACAGGGGAATACTGAAGCTTTCTTT | CASSSQGNTEAFF
TRBJ1-3 | - | TRBV29-1 | - | 11 | TGCAGCATCGGGGTAGGGAACACCATATATTTT | CSIGVGNTIYF
TRBJ2-2 | - | TRBV18 | - | 13 | TGTGCCAGCTCACCAGCCCGTACCGGGGAGCTGTTTTTT | CASSPARTGELFF
TRBJ2-1 | - | TRBV30 | TRBD2 | 15 | TGTGCCTGGAGTCCCCGGGGTAGCGGGAAAAATGAGCAGTTCTTC | CAWSPRGSGKNEQFF
TRBJ2-1 | - | TRBV7-2 | TRBD2 | 15 | TGTGCCAGCAGCTCACAAGCGGGAGGACGCAATGAGCAGTTCTTC | CASSSQAGGRNEQFF
TRBJ2-1 | - | TRBV30 | - | 13 | TGTGCCTGGAATCAGGGCGTCTACAATGAGCAGTTCTTC | CAWNQGVYNEQFF
TRBJ2-1 | - | TRBV29-1 | TRBD2 | 15 | TGCAGCGTTGAAGAGCTGTCTAGCGGGTCTAATGAGCAGTTCTTC | CSVEELSSGSNEQFF
TRBJ2-1 | - | TRBV2 | - | 17 | TGTGCCAGCAGTGGCAGACGCGGGCACAGCTCCTACAATGAGCAGTTCTTC | CASSGRRGHSSYNEQFF
TRBJ1-4 | - | TRBV7-9 | - | 18 | TGTGCCAGCAGCTTAGGACGGGAGGTAACCGCAACTAATGAAAAACTGTTTTTT | CASSLGREVTATNEKLFF
TRBJ2-1 | - | TRBV6-5 | - | 16 | TGTGCCAGCAGTTACTCTTACTCAAGCTCCTACAATGAGCAGTTCTTC | CASSYSYSSSYNEQFF
TRBJ2-7 | - | TRBV4-3 | TRBD1 | 15 | TGCGCCAGCAGCCACAGCCGGACAGGAAACTACGAGCAGTACTTC | CASSHSRTGNYEQYF
TRBJ1-2 | - | TRBV5-1 | - | 14 | TGCGCCAGCAGGCCGGGACCGTCTAACTATGGCTACACCTTC | CASRPGPSNYGYTF
TRBJ1-1 | - | TRBV7-9 | - | 15 | TGTGCCAGCAGCTCCCGATCGGGGGCAGACGCTGAAGCTTTCTTT | CASSSRSGADAEAFF
TRBJ2-6 | - | TRBV30 | - | 16 | TGTGCCTGGAGTGGTGACAGTAACTCTGGGGCCAACGTCCTGACTTTC | CAWSGDSNSGANVLTF
TRBJ2-7 | - | TRBV5-1 | - | 13 | TGCGCCAGCAGCTTGGACAGGGCTGACGAGCAGTACTTC | CASSLDRADEQYF
TRBJ1-2 | - | TRBV6-5 | TRBD1 | 15 | TGTGCCAGCCTTTCACCAGGGGGGACTAACTATGGCTACACCTTC | CASLSPGGTNYGYTF
TRBJ2-7 | - | TRBV5-1 | - | 14 | TGCGCCAGCAGTTTCGACAGGCCCATCTACGAGCAGTACTTC | CASSFDRPIYEQYF
TRBJ2-5 | - | TRBV6-5 | - | 13 | TGTGCCAGCGGTCGGGATGCTCAAGAGACCCAGTACTTC | CASGRDAQETQYF
TRBJ2-1 | - | TRBV5-1 | TRBD2 | 17 | TGCGCCAGCAGCTCGACTAGCGGGAGTAGGACCTACAATGAGCAGTTCTTC | CASSSTSGSRTYNEQFF
TRBJ1-1 | - | TRBV5-1 | - | 14 | TGCGCCAGCAGCTTGGCCACGACGTACACTGAAGCTTTCTTT | CASSLATTYTEAFF
TRBJ2-3 | - | TRBV5-6 | TRBD2 | 16 | TGTGCCAGCAGCGCGACTAGCCGATTGGCGGTGGATACGCAGTATTTT | CASSATSRLAVDTQYF
TRBJ2-7 | - | TRBV6-1 | - | 12 | TGTGCCAGCAGTCTCCCTTCGATGACGGAGTACTTC | CASSLPSMTEYF
TRBJ2-7 | - | TRBV7-9 | - | 16 | TGTGCCAGCAGCTTGACGCGGCAGGGATCAACCTACGAGCAGTACTTC | CASSLTRQGSTYEQYF
TRBJ2-5 | - | TRBV18 | - | 14 | TGTGCCAGCTCACCAATATGGGGCCGAGAGACCCAGTACTTC | CASSPIWGRETQYF
TRBJ2-7 | - | TRBV6-1 | TRBD2 | 16 | TGTGCCAGCAGTGAAAACCTTAGCGGGAGTTTCAACGAGCAGTACTTC | CASSENLSGSFNEQYF
TRBJ1-1 | - | TRBV7-3 | - | 13 | TGTGCCAGCAGCCCAGGGGTGAAAACTGAAGCTTTCTTT | CASSPGVKTEAFF
TRBJ2-1 | - | TRBV7-9 | TRBD2 | 15 | TGTGCCAGCAGCTCGGGACTAGCGGGACACAATGAGCAGTTCTTC | CASSSGLAGHNEQFF
TRBJ2-1 | - | TRBV5-1 | - | 15 | TGCGCCAGCAGATCCGGGACTCCCTCCTACAATGAGCAGTTCTTC | CASRSGTPSYNEQFF